This entry lists 22 T cell receptor beta chains sequenced from one sample in a study of PD-L1 blockade in urothelial cancer. The time point was: pretreatment peripheral blood. TCRdb's copy holds only in-frame clones and misses some; the assay was immunoSEQ multiplex PCR. The data show roughly 17,000 clones, 89% seen once. Sequencing was performed on PBMCs, taken around atezolizumab (anti-PD-L1) treatment. These receptor sequences come from a man between 65 and 80 years old with urothelial cancer.

The rearrangement joins TRBV6-4 to TRBJ2-6; 9 bases align to TRBD2. CDR1 is MRHNA, CDR2 SNTAGT, per germline. Germline trimming cut 2 bases from V and 0 bases from J; bases unmatched to any gene: 2. This CDR3 region has 17 residues. The CDR3 sequence is CASSDLAGSSGANVLTF. CDR3 sequence (DNA): TGTGCCAGCAGTGACCTAGCGGGGTCCTCTGGGGCCAACGTCCTGACTTTC.

In its sample, this clone was seen once. V is TRBV4-2 and J is TRBJ1-5; TRBD1 might be the D (6 bases). The germline V gene encodes CDR1 LGHNA and CDR2 YNFKEQ. V lost 0 bases, J lost 6 bases, and 12 bases lay in between. The CDR3 is 15 residues long. The CDR3 spells CASSQDRGGAQPQHF. CDR3 bases: TGTGCCAGCAGCCAAGATCGGGGGGGGGCTCAGCCCCAGCATTTT.

The chain joins TRBV6-5 to TRBJ2-7, with 9 bases aligning to TRBD1. The CDR3 has 14 residues. CDR1 is MNHEY and CDR2 is SVGAGI in the germline V gene. After removal of 5 bases from V and 4 bases from J, the junction contained 6 bases not matched to a gene. CDR3 DNA: TGTGCCAGCAGTCCAGGACAGGGGCGATACGAGCAGTACTTC. It specifies CASSPGQGRYEQYF.

The chain has TRBV7-2 and TRBJ2-1; 15 bases are shared with TRBD2. The germline gives CDR1 SGHTA, CDR2 FQGNSA. The CDR3 runs to 17 residues. Losses at the gene ends were 5 bases for V and 7 bases for J; bases not matched to a gene: 9. The CDR3 nucleotides read TGTGCCAGCAGCCCGGGGGGGACTAGCGGGGGGTGGAATGAGCAGTTCTTC. It specifies CASSPGGTSGGWNEQFF.

V is TRBV10-3 and J is TRBJ1-5; 7 bases agree with TRBD1. The germline CDR1 and CDR2 sequences are ENHRY and SYGVKD. Trimming removed 2 bases from V and 6 bases from J; junction bases left unmatched: 4. There are 14 residues in the CDR3. The DNA of the CDR3 is TGTGCCATCAGTGAGGACAGGGTTGGTCAGCCCCAGCATTTT. Protein sequence: CAISEDRVGQPQHF.

The chain couples TRBV7-9 to TRBJ2-5; 9 nucleotides line up with TRBD2. Germline CDR1 SEHNR, CDR2 FQNEAQ (reference sequence). This CDR3 contains 15 residues. V lost 3 bases and J lost 4; bases outside the gene matches: 6. This CDR3 reads CASSFAGTSPETQYF. The CDR3 DNA is TGTGCCAGCAGCTTCGCCGGGACTAGCCCAGAGACCCAGTACTTC.

The V gene is TRBV7-8, the J gene TRBJ2-1; D gene ambiguous. Trimming cost V 5 bases and J 0 bases, with 8 bases left between them. The germline CDR1 and CDR2 sequences are SGHVS and FQNEAQ. This CDR3 spans 14 amino acids. CDR3 region: CASSPQISYNEQFF. The CDR3 DNA reads as TGTGCCAGCAGCCCACAGATCTCCTACAATGAGCAGTTCTTC.

This chain links TRBV29-1 with TRBJ1-4; TRBD1 aligns across 7 bases. Germline CDR1 SQVTM, CDR2 ANQGSEA. This CDR3 has 15 residues. V was clipped by 4 bases and J by 8 bases; unmatched bases: 13. The DNA of the CDR3 is TGCAGCGTTGCTGGAACCGGGACAGATAACGAAAAACTGTTTTTT. Protein product: CSVAGTGTDNEKLFF.

The CDR3 here is CASSLGPGQAYEQYF. For the CDR3, the DNA is TGTGCCAGCAGCTTGGGGCCGGGACAGGCCTACGAGCAGTACTTC. The J gene is TRBJ2-7, the V gene TRBV5-6, with 8 bases lining up with TRBD1. This CDR3 has 15 residues. Trimming at V came to 0 bases and at J to 2 bases, leaving 4 bases not matched to a gene. Germline V gene data show CDR1 as SGHDT and CDR2 as YYEEEE.

This clone appeared once. V usage is TRBV7-9 and J usage is TRBJ2-1, with D perhaps matching TRBD1 (5 bases). This CDR3 contains 15 residues. CDR1 and CDR2 from the germline V gene are SEHNR and FQNEAQ (reference sequence). Trimming took 5 bases from V and 8 from J, leaving 19 bases between them. CDR3 sequence: CASSPLGQGIHEQFF. The CDR3 region has the DNA TGTGCCAGCAGCCCCCTAGGGCAGGGTATTCATGAGCAGTTCTTC.

This clone has just one count. The genes are TRBV5-1 and TRBJ2-2, with a weak D call TRBD2 (5 bases). This CDR3 has 15 amino acids. The V end lost 6 bases, the J end lost 4 bases, and 16 bases lay between the germline ends. CDR1 and CDR2 (germline): SGHRS, YFSETQ. The CDR3 region is CASTQNSEGTGELFF. For the CDR3, the DNA is TGCGCCAGCACCCAGAACTCCGAGGGCACCGGGGAGCTGTTTTTT.

The rearrangement uses TRBV11-2 and TRBJ2-1; 7 nucleotides line up with TRBD2. Germline loops: CDR1 SGHAT, CDR2 FQNNGV. Trimming cost V 3 bases and J 3 bases; bases outside gene matches: 8. This CDR3 contains 16 residues. The CDR3 loop reads CASSFLPGTIYNEQFF. The CDR3 nucleotides read TGTGCCAGCAGCTTTCTGCCCGGGACTATCTACAATGAGCAGTTCTTC. Combining the CDR3 with reference TRBV11-2 and TRBJ2-1 gives the whole variable domain EAGVAQSPRYKIIEKRQSVAFWCNPISGHATLYWYQQILGQGPKLLIQFQNNGVVDDSQLPKDRFSAERLKGVDSTLKIQPAKLEDSAVYLCASSFLPGTIYNEQFFGPGTRLTVL.

The CDR3 loop is CASSWSSGGTDTQYF. The CDR3 DNA follows: TGCGCCAGCAGCTGGAGTAGCGGGGGAACAGATACGCAGTATTTT. The rearrangement joins TRBV5-1 to TRBJ2-3; TRBD2 agrees at 9 bases. V gave up 3 bases and J gave up 3 bases; unmatched junction bases: 5. The germline CDR1 and CDR2 sequences are SGHRS and YFSETQ. CDR3 length: 15 amino acids.

This chain uses TRBV28 with TRBJ1-2, with D tentatively TRBD1 (6 bases). V lost 2 bases, J lost 4 bases, and 8 bases lay in between. CDR1 and CDR2 (germline): MDHEN, SYDVKM. This CDR3 has 13 residues. As DNA, the CDR3 is TGTGCCAGCAGTTTAAAAGGGGGCTATGGCTACACCTTC. It translates to CASSLKGGYGYTF.

The V and J genes are TRBV27 and TRBJ1-1; the D is unclear. Trimming left V 2 bases short and J 1 base short, with 11 bases between. This CDR3 is built from 15 residues. Looked up from germline, CDR1 is MNHEY and CDR2 is SMNVEV (reference sequence). For the CDR3, the DNA is TGTGCCAGCAGTTTAGTTAGCGGGCCGAACACTGAAGCTTTCTTT. Translated, it gives CASSLVSGPNTEAFF.

V and J are TRBV6-1 and TRBJ1-2; 8 nucleotides align to TRBD1. V lost 5 bases, J lost 8 bases, and 10 bases stayed unmatched. Germline V gene sequence: CDR1 MNHNS, CDR2 SASEGT. The CDR3 length is 14 residues. The DNA for the CDR3 is TGTGCCAGCAGTCGAAGCCAGGGGGCGGGCGGCTACACCTTC. Translation gives CASSRSQGAGGYTF.

The J gene is TRBJ1-6, the V gene TRBV28, with no clear D. Looked up from germline, CDR1 is MDHEN and CDR2 is SYDVKM. The CDR3 is 14 residues long. Deletions cut 6 bases from V and 4 bases from J, with 10 bases between. In DNA, the CDR3 is TGTGCCAGCAGCCCCCCGGGGTATAATTCACCCCTCCACTTT. It is translated as CASSPPGYNSPLHF.

The J gene is TRBJ2-3, the V gene TRBV11-3; D is undetermined. The CDR3 runs 14 residues. Looked up from germline, CDR1 is SGHNT and CDR2 is YENEEA. V gave up 1 base and J gave up 1 base, with 6 bases separating them. The CDR3 loop is CASSLGAGTDTQYF. The CDR3 nucleotides are TGTGCCAGCAGCTTAGGGGCCGGCACAGATACGCAGTATTTT.

This chain links TRBV28 with TRBJ2-7; 9 nucleotides align to TRBD1. Germline CDR1 reads MDHEN; CDR2 reads SYDVKM. The V gene end was trimmed by 6 bases and the J gene end by 6 bases; junction bases not matched to a gene: 12. The CDR3 consists of 15 residues. The CDR3 is CASRSGTGQGREQYF. The CDR3 DNA follows: TGTGCCAGCAGATCCGGGACAGGGCAAGGACGCGAGCAGTACTTC.

The chain links TRBV5-1 to TRBJ2-2, with 10 bases lining up with TRBD1. The length of the CDR3 is 16 residues. CDR1 and CDR2 from the germline V gene are SGHRS and YFSETQ. Trimming took 4 bases from V and 7 from J; bases not matched to a gene: 10. The CDR3 loop is CASSPGTGERHGELFF. The CDR3 nucleotides read TGCGCCAGCAGCCCGGGGACAGGGGAAAGACACGGGGAGCTGTTTTTT.

CDR3 nucleotides: TGCGCCAGCAGCACGGGACTAGCGCGCTCCTACGAGCAGTACTTC. Protein product: CASSTGLARSYEQYF. The chain uses TRBV5-1 and TRBJ2-7; 10 bases are a match to TRBD2. The CDR3 has 15 amino acids. The V segment lost 4 bases and the J segment 0 bases; nucleotides outside the gene matches: 4. Germline V gene data show CDR1 as SGHRS and CDR2 as YFSETQ.

V and J are TRBV19 and TRBJ2-1; D is perhaps TRBD2 (5 bases). Trimming removed 7 bases from V and 5 bases from J, with 9 bases in between. This CDR3 contains 12 residues. Germline CDR1 reads LNHDA; CDR2 reads SQIVND (reference sequence). Here the CDR3 DNA reads TGTGCCAGTAAGTTCGGGGACAATGAGCAGTTCTTC. This encodes CASKFGDNEQFF.